This TCR beta chain was recorded in a study of blood T cell repertoires in COVID-19. Overall study: The cDNA or gDNA used as material had been derived from T cells, B-cell-depleted T cells, or PBMCs.

The CDR3 sequence is 12 residues long. Trimming took off 3 bases at V and 10 bases at J, with 12 bases between the two ends. The table came from immunoSEQ multiplex PCR; TCRdb's copy has only in-frame clones and leaves some out. The data show about 41,000 clones, with 70% to 90% seen just once and around 4.5% held by the top ten. This TCR was sampled from a man aged 55 to 69 with acute or convalescent COVID-19. The sample taken for sequencing was peripheral blood. V is TRBV12-3 or TRBV12-4 and J is TRBJ1-2; a possible D gene is TRBD1 (5 bases). CDR3 DNA: TGTGCCAGCAGTTTTGCCAGGGAGGACTACACCTTC. This sequence encodes CASSFAREDYTF.